Below, 8 T cell receptor beta chains from the same sample are listed, as sequenced in a study of T cell changes during pregnancy in multiple sclerosis. The protocol was immunoSEQ multiplex PCR, while the TCRdb copy is restricted to in-frame clones and leaves out a portion. Among tens of thousands of clones listed, roughly 90% were seen once. Here the sequenced sample was CD8+ T cells from peripheral blood mononuclear cells, taken before pregnancy. The receptors here all came from a female donor with multiple sclerosis, enrolled in a pregnancy study.

The rearrangement uses TRBV4-2 and TRBJ1-2; TRBD1 agrees at 7 bases. Germline V CDR1 and CDR2: LGHNA, YNFKEQ. The CDR3 sequence is 16 residues long. Trimming took 0 bases from V and 5 from J; bases not matched to a gene: 9. The CDR3 region is CASSQDLDRSWYGYTF. The CDR3 bases are TGTGCCAGCAGCCAAGATTTGGACAGGAGTTGGTATGGCTACACCTTC.

This clone was counted a few times. V gene TRBV6-4 combines with J gene TRBJ1-2; 8 positions agree with TRBD1. CDR1 is MRHNA and CDR2 is SNTAGT in the germline V gene. The CDR3 spans 15 residues. The junction had 10 bases not matched to a gene; V was cut back by 5 bases and J by 5 bases. CDR3 sequence: CASSSTGTGLYGYTF. The CDR3 DNA reads TGTGCCAGCAGTTCCACCGGGACAGGACTGTATGGCTACACCTTC.

J is TRBJ2-1 and V is TRBV2; TRBD1 is a possible D gene (5 bases). This CDR3 is built from 15 residues. The V gene's germline CDR1 is SNHLY and CDR2 FYNNEI. Deletions cut 0 bases from V and 3 bases from J, with 9 bases between. The CDR3 bases are TGTGCCAGCAGTGAAGCCAGGGCACTCTACAATGAGCAGTTCTTC. Its protein product is CASSEARALYNEQFF.

CDR3 nucleotides: TGTGCCAGCAGCCAGGAGGTGTACCCTAGCACAGATACGCAGTATTTT. Amino acids: CASSQEVYPSTDTQYF. The chain is built from TRBV4-2 and TRBJ2-3; tentative D call: TRBD2 (5 bases). Per the germline V gene, CDR1 is LGHNA and CDR2 is YNFKEQ. The length of the CDR3 is 16 residues. V lost 3 bases and J lost 0, with 13 bases in between.

The chain uses TRBV12-5 and TRBJ1-3; no reliable D call. Per germline, CDR1 LGHNT and CDR2 FRNRAP. V shed 3 bases and J shed 0 bases, with 12 bases lying between them. The CDR3 runs 16 residues. The CDR3, as DNA: TGTGCTAGTGGTTTCTTTGCGGAACACTCTGGAAACACCATATATTTT. It specifies CASGFFAEHSGNTIYF.

In DNA, the CDR3 is TGTGCCAGCAGCTCCCCCCCTGCCTACGAGCAGTACTTC. Translated, it gives CASSSPPAYEQYF. The chain couples TRBV11-1 to TRBJ2-7; the D is unclear. Germline assignment: CDR1 SGHAT and CDR2 FQDESV (reference sequence). Trimming removed 4 bases at V and 2 bases at J, with 9 bases between. This CDR3 spans 13 amino acids.

V is TRBV6-4 and J is TRBJ2-1; D ambiguous. V gave up 2 bases and J gave up 6 bases, with 8 bases separating them. Germline V CDR1 and CDR2: MRHNA, SNTAGT. The CDR3 is 13 amino acids. The CDR3 DNA sequence: TGTGCCAGCAGTGACCCACATGGCAATGAGCAGTTCTTC. The encoded protein is CASSDPHGNEQFF.

The J gene is TRBJ2-7, the V gene TRBV2; D is unresolved. Trimming left V 6 bases short and J 3 bases short, with 6 bases between. The CDR3 totals 11 residues. Germline V CDR1 and CDR2: SNHLY, FYNNEI. The CDR3 spells CASSPVYEQYF. CDR3 DNA sequence: TGTGCCAGCAGCCCAGTCTACGAGCAGTACTTC.